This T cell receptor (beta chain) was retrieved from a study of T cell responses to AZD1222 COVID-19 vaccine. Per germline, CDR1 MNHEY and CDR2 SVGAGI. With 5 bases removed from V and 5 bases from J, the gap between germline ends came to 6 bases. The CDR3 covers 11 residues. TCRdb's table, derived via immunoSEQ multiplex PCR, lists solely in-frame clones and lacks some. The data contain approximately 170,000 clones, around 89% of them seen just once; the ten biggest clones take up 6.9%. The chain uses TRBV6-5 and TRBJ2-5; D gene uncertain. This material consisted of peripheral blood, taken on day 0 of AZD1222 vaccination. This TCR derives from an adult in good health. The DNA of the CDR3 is TGTGCCAGCAGTCTTTCGGAGACCCAGTACTTC. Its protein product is CASSLSETQYF.